A selection of T cell receptor beta chains follows, all from one sample in a study of regulatory T cells in long-lasting Graves disease. In TCRdb, the multiplex PCR reads were re-called with MiXCR into one record per CDR3 protein. The sample has around 300,000 distinct CDR3 sequences, 20% to 25% seen once. Material: peripheral blood mononuclear cells (PBMCs), obtained when the disease was refractory, from a patient treated with antithyroid drugs. These receptor sequences come from a female donor with Graves disease. CDR3s include the opening cysteine and the closing phenylalanine or tryptophan. D genes are given only for firm matches. Expanded clones get a size class; other rows say once, few or many, or leave the size out.

j_call,clone_size,v_call,d_call,cdr3_nt,cdr3_aa
TRBJ2-3,-,TRBV28,-,TGTGCCAGCAGTTTTGTGGGAGACCCCAGTTTGGGTACGCAGTATTTT,CASSFVGDPSLGTQYF
TRBJ2-3,-,TRBV20-1,-,TGCAGTGCGGGGATAGGCAGCACAGATACGCAGTATTTT,CSAGIGSTDTQYF
TRBJ1-2,-,TRBV10-3,-,TGTGCCATCAGCGAGCCAGCAGGGAACTATAGCTACACCTTC,CAISEPAGNYSYTF
TRBJ1-1,many,TRBV11-3,-,TGTGCCAGCAGCTTAGTCCCCAGGGCAAACACTGAAGCTTTCTTT,CASSLVPRANTEAFF
TRBJ2-5,few,TRBV9,-,TGTGCCAGCAGCCCCTCGCAGGGGGAGACCCAGTACTTC,CASSPSQGETQYF
TRBJ2-7,many,TRBV11-2,TRBD2,TGTGCCAGCAGCTTAGAGGTAGCGGGGAGCTCCTACGAGCAGTACTTC,CASSLEVAGSSYEQYF
TRBJ2-5,-,TRBV10-2,-,TGCGCCAGCAGTGAGTCGTTAGGGACCCAGTACTTC,CASSESLGTQYF
TRBJ2-7,many,TRBV12-3/TRBV12-4,-,TGTGCCAGCAGTTCGACTACTACCTACGAGCAGTACTTC,CASSSTTTYEQYF
TRBJ2-7,many,TRBV2,TRBD1,TGTGCCAGTCGCAGGGACAGGGATACGTACGAGCAGTACTTC,CASRRDRDTYEQYF
TRBJ1-4,few,TRBV6-1,-,TGTGCCGTATCGGGACTCGAAGAAAAACTGTTTTTT,CAVSGLEEKLFF
TRBJ2-7,few,TRBV20-1,-,TGCAGTGCTAGCCAAGGATTCTACGAGCAGTACTTC,CSASQGFYEQYF
TRBJ2-7,few,TRBV20-1,TRBD1,TGCAGTGGGAGGGACAGGGGCTTCGAGCAGTACTTC,CSGRDRGFEQYF
TRBJ2-7,-,TRBV4-1,-,TGCGCCAGCAGCCAAGGGTCTAGCGCAACCTACGAGCAGTACTTC,CASSQGSSATYEQYF
TRBJ2-2,-,TRBV10-3,TRBD1,TGTGCCATCAGGGGACAGGAGAACACCGGGGAGCTGTTTTTT,CAIRGQENTGELFF
TRBJ2-1,-,TRBV15,TRBD1,TGTGCCACCAGCAGACACCCGTACAGGACAGGGACGGACAATGAGCAGTTCTTC,CATSRHPYRTGTDNEQFF
TRBJ1-4,-,TRBV20-1,TRBD1,TGCAGTGCTAGAGAGGGACAGACTAATGAAAAACTGTTTTTT,CSAREGQTNEKLFF
TRBJ2-6,many,TRBV11-1,TRBD2,TGTGCCAGCAGCCGGATTTCGGGGGGAGGGCCGGAGGCCAACGTCCTGACTTTC,CASSRISGGGPEANVLTF
TRBJ2-5,few,TRBV2,-,TGTGCCAGCAGTGAGGGGGAAGAGACCCAGTACTTC,CASSEGEETQYF
TRBJ1-5,-,TRBV19,-,TGTGCCAGTACTCCGCCACCTCAAATAAACAGACGAATGGATCAGCCCCAGCATTTT,CASTPPPQINRRMDQPQHF
TRBJ1-2,-,TRBV29-1,-,TGCAGCGTTCCAGCTAACTATAGCTACACCTTC,CSVPANYSYTF
TRBJ1-1,-,TRBV29-1,TRBD1,TGCAGCGTTGTTCAGACAGGGGGGCGAGCTTTCTTT,CSVVQTGGRAFF
TRBJ2-7,few,TRBV7-9,-,TGTGCCAGCAGCTTAGCGCCGGCGGACCGTCCCTACGAGCAGTACTTC,CASSLAPADRPYEQYF
TRBJ1-1,few,TRBV7-9,-,TGTGCCAGCAGCTTAGCAGAGAGAGGGTTGAACACTGAAGCTTTCTTT,CASSLAERGLNTEAFF
TRBJ2-5,few,TRBV18,TRBD1,TGTGCCAGCTCCATACTACAGGGGGCCGCGGAGACCCAGTACTTC,CASSILQGAAETQYF
TRBJ1-2,-,TRBV14,-,TGTGCCAGCAGCCAAGATATGGGGAATGGCTACACCTTC,CASSQDMGNGYTF
TRBJ2-2,-,TRBV5-1,TRBD2,TGCGCCAGCAGCCCGGAACCGGGACTAGTTTCCGGGGAGCTGTTTTTT,CASSPEPGLVSGELFF
TRBJ2-1,-,TRBV6-6,-,TGTGCCAGCAGTTACTCGATGCTCAATGAGCAGTTCTTC,CASSYSMLNEQFF
TRBJ2-7,many,TRBV7-2,TRBD2,TGTGCCAGCAGTAGGCAGCCAGGTGGGGCTAGCGGAACCTACGAGCAGTACTTC,CASSRQPGGASGTYEQYF
TRBJ2-5,few,TRBV4-3,TRBD2,TGCGCCAGCAGCCAAGGACTAGCGCTTCTAGAGACCCAGTACTTC,CASSQGLALLETQYF
TRBJ2-2,many,TRBV27,-,TGTGCCAGCAGCCGAACGCTCGGGGGGCGGAACACCGGGGAGCTGTTTTTT,CASSRTLGGRNTGELFF
TRBJ2-5,many,TRBV7-2,-,TGTGCCAGCAGCTTAGCCGGGACCTTCCAAGAGACCCAGTACTTC,CASSLAGTFQETQYF
TRBJ2-1,-,TRBV20-1,-,TGCAGTGCATCTGAGCCGGGACTGGGCCCATGGGAGCAGTTCTTC,CSASEPGLGPWEQFF
TRBJ2-7,many,TRBV6-5,TRBD1,TGTGCCAGCAGTTACCCCGGGACAGGGACCTACGAGCAGTACTTC,CASSYPGTGTYEQYF
TRBJ2-7,many,TRBV11-2,TRBD1,TGTGCCAGCAGCTCCTTACAGGGGGTAGCCTACGAGCAGTACTTC,CASSSLQGVAYEQYF
TRBJ1-5,-,TRBV6-1,-,TGTGCCAGCAGTCCCCCGCCATGGAGCAATCAGCCCCAGCATTTT,CASSPPPWSNQPQHF
TRBJ2-5,few,TRBV6-1,TRBD1,TGTGCCAGCAGCCAGGTTTACCCGGACAGGGTGGAGACCCAGTACTTC,CASSQVYPDRVETQYF
TRBJ2-5,few,TRBV7-2,-,TGTGCCAGCAGCTTAGTCTTTCGTGAGACCCAGTACTTC,CASSLVFRETQYF
TRBJ2-2,many,TRBV6-7,TRBD2,TGTGCCAGCGGAACGACTAGCGGCCGGGGGTCGGTAACCGGGGAGCTGTTTTTT,CASGTTSGRGSVTGELFF
TRBJ1-6,many,TRBV2,-,TGTGCCAGCAGCCCGGGACAAAGAAATTCACCCCTCCACTTT,CASSPGQRNSPLHF
TRBJ2-7,few,TRBV28,-,TGTGCCAGCAGTTACTCGAGGTTGAATACCTACGAGCAGTACTTC,CASSYSRLNTYEQYF
TRBJ2-7,few,TRBV18,TRBD2,TGTGCCAGCTCCCCCACTAGCGGAGGGTTCTACGAGCAGTACTTC,CASSPTSGGFYEQYF
TRBJ2-7,many,TRBV18,TRBD2,TGTGCCAGCTCCGGGACTAGCGATACCTACGAGCAGTACTTC,CASSGTSDTYEQYF
TRBJ1-2,few,TRBV30,-,TGTGCCTGGAGTGTACGGCTGGATAACTATGGCTACACCTTC,CAWSVRLDNYGYTF
TRBJ1-1,many,TRBV28,-,TGTGCCAGCGTACAGGGAGAGACTGAAGCTTTCTTT,CASVQGETEAFF
TRBJ1-2,many,TRBV3-1,-,TGTGCCAGCAGCCAAAGCGGGGAGCTCTACACCTTC,CASSQSGELYTF
TRBJ2-3,-,TRBV7-2,-,TGTGCCAGCAGCTTAGCCCTAGTTCCAGATACGCAGTATTTT,CASSLALVPDTQYF
TRBJ2-5,many,TRBV6-1,-,TGTGCCAGCAGACCTCGTGACCGGCGGACCCAGTACTTC,CASRPRDRRTQYF
TRBJ2-5,many,TRBV7-2,-,TGTGCCAGCAGCTTATACCAGGGGCGGGATCAAGAGACCCAGTACTTC,CASSLYQGRDQETQYF
TRBJ2-5,-,TRBV7-2,TRBD2,TGTGCCAGCAGCTCTGGGCCTCCCAGCGGGAGTGGGGAGACCCAGTACTTC,CASSSGPPSGSGETQYF
TRBJ2-7,many,TRBV6-2/TRBV6-3,TRBD1,TGTGCCAGCAGTTACTTAGGGCAGGGGGCACGCGAGCAGTACTTC,CASSYLGQGAREQYF
TRBJ1-2,many,TRBV28,-,TGTGCCAGTTCAAAAGCCGGGATCTATGGCTACACCTTC,CASSKAGIYGYTF
TRBJ1-5,few,TRBV28,-,TGTGCCAGCAATGCCTCGGGCCCCCAGCATTTT,CASNASGPQHF
TRBJ2-5,once,TRBV20-1,TRBD2,TGCAGTGCCCCCTTTGGCGGGAGGGCCCGAGAGACCCAGTACTTC,CSAPFGGRARETQYF
TRBJ2-2,many,TRBV28,-,TGTGCCAGCAGTTTCCGTTACCTCCCTCGGGTCGGGGAGCTGTTTTTT,CASSFRYLPRVGELFF